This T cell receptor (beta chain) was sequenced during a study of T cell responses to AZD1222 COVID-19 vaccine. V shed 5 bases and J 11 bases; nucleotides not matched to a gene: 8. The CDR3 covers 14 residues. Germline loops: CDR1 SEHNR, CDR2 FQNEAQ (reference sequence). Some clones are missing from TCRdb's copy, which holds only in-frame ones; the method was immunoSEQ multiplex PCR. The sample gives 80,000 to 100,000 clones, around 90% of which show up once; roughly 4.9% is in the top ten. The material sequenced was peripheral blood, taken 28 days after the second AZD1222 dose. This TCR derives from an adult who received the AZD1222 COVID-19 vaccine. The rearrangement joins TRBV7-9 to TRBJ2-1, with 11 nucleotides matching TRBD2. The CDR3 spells CASSGSLAGVQQFF. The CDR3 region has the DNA TGTGCCAGCAGCGGTTCACTAGCGGGGGTGCAGCAGTTCTTC.